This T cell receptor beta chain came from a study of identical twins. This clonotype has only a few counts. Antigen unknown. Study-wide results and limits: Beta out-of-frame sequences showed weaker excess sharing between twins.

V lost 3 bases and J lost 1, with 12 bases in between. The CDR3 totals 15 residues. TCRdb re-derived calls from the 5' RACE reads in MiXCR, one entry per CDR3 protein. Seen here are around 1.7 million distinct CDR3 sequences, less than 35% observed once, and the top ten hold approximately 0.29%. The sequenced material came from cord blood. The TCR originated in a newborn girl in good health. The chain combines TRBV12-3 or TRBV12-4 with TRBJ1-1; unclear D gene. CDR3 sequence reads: CASSFSRASNTEAFF. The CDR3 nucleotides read TGTGCCAGCAGTTTCTCTCGCGCTTCGAACACTGAAGCTTTCTTT.